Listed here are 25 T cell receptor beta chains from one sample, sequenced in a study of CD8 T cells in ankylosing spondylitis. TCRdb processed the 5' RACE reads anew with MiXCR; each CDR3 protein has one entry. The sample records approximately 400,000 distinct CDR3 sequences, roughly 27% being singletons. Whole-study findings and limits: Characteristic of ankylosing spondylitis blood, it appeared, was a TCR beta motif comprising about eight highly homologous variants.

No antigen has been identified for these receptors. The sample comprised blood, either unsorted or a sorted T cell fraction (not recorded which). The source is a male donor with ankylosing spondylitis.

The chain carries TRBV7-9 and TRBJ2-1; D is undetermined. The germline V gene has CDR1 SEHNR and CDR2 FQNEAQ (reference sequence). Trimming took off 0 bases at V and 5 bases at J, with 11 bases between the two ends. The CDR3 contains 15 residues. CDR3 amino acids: CASSLAGVNNNEQFF. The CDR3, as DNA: TGTGCCAGCAGCTTAGCCGGAGTAAATAACAATGAGCAGTTCTTC.

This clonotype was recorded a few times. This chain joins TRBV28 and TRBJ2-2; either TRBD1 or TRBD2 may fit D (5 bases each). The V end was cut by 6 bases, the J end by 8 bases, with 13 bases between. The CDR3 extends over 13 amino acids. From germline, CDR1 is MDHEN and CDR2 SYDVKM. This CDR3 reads CASRPSWGGELFF. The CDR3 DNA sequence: TGTGCCAGCAGACCATCTTGGGGGGGGGAGCTGTTTTTT.

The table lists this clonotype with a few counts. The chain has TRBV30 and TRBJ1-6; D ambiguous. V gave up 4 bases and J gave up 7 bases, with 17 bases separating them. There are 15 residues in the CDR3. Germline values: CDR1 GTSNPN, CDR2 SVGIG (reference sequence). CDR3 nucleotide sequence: TGTGCCTGGACCCTTGAATTACCGCCGAATTCACCCCTCCACTTT. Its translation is CAWTLELPPNSPLHF.

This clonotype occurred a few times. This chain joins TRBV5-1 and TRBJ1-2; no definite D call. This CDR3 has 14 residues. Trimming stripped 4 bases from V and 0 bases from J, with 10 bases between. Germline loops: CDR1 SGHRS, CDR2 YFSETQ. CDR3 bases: TGCGCCAGCAGCCTCTCGCAAGCTAACTATGGCTACACCTTC. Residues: CASSLSQANYGYTF. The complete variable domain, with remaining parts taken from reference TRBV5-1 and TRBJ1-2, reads KAGVTQTPRYLIKTRGQQVTLSCSPISGHRSVSWYQQTPGQGLQFLFEYFSETQRNKGNFPGRFSGRQFSNSRSEMNVSTLELGDSALYLCASSLSQANYGYTFGSGTRLTVV.

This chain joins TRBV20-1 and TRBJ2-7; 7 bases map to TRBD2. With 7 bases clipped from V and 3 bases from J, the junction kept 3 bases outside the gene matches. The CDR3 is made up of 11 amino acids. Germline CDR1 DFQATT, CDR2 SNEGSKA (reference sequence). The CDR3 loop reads CSGASGYEQYF. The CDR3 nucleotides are TGCAGTGGGGCTAGCGGCTACGAGCAGTACTTC.

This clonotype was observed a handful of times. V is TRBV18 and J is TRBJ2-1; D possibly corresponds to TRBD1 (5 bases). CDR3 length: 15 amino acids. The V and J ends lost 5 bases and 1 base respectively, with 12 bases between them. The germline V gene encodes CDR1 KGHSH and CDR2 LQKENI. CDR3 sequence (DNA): TGTGCCAGCTCAGAAAACAGGCCGTCCTACAATGAGCAGTTCTTC. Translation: CASSENRPSYNEQFF.

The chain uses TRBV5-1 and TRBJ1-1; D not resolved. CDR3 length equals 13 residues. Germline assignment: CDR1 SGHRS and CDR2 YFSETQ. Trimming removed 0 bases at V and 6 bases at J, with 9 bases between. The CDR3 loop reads CASSLAGEAEAFF. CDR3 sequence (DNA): TGCGCCAGCAGCTTGGCCGGGGAGGCTGAAGCTTTCTTT.

CDR3 DNA: TGTGCCAGCAGCTTAGATCTGTACGAGCAGTACTTC. Translated, it gives CASSLDLYEQYF. J is TRBJ2-7 and V is TRBV11-2; D gene ambiguous. Germline V gives CDR1 SGHAT, CDR2 FQNNGV. Trimming took off 0 bases at V and 4 bases at J, with 4 bases between the two ends. CDR3 length: 12 amino acids.

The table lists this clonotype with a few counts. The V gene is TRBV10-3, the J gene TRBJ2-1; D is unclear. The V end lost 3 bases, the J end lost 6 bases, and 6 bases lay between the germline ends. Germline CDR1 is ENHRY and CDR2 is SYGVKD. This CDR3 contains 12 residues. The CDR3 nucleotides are TGTGCCATCAGTGAATGGGGCAATGAGCAGTTCTTC. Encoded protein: CAISEWGNEQFF.

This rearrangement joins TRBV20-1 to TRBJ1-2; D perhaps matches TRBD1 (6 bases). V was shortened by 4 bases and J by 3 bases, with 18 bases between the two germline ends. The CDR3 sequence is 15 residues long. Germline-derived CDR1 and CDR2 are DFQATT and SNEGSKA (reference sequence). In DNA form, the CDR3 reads TGCAGTGCTACTACACAGGGCCCGACGGACTATGGCTACACCTTC. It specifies CSATTQGPTDYGYTF.

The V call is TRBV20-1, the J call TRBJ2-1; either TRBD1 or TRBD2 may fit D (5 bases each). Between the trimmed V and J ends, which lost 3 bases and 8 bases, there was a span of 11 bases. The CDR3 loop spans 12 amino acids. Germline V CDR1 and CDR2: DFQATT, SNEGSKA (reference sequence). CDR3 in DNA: TGCAGTGCTAGCCAGGGAGCGGATGAGCAGTTCTTC. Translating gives CSASQGADEQFF.

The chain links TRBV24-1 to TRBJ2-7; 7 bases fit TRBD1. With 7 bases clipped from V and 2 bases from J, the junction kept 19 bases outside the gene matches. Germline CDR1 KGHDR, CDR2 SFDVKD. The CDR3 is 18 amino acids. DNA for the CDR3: TGTGCCACCAGGCCGTGGGGACAGACCCCCAATATCGCCTACGAGCAGTACGTC. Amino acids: CATRPWGQTPNIAYEQYV.

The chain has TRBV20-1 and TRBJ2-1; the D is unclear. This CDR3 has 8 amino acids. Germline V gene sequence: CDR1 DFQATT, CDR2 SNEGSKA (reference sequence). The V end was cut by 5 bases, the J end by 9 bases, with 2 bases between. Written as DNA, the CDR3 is TGCAGTGCTGGTGAGCAGTTCTTC. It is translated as CSAGEQFF.

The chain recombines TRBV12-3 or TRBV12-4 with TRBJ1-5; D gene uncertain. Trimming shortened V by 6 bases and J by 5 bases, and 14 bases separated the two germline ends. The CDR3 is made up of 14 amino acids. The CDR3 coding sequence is TGTGCCAGCAGCCCCAGACTCCCCGATCAGCCCCAGCATTTT. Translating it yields CASSPRLPDQPQHF.

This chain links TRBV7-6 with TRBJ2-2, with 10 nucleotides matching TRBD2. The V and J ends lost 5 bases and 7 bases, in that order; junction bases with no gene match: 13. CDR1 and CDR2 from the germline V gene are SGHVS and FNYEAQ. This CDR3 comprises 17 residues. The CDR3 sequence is CASSRDPSGSGDGELFF. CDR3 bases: TGTGCCAGCAGCAGAGACCCTAGCGGGAGCGGAGACGGGGAGCTGTTTTTT.

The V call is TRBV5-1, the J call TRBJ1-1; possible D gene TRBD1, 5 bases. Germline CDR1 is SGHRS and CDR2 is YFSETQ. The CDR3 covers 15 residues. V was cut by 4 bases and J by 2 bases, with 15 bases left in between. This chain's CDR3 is CASSATQGTNTEAFF. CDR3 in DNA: TGCGCCAGCAGCGCGACCCAAGGGACTAACACTGAAGCTTTCTTT. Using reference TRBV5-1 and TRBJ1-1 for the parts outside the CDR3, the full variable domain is KAGVTQTPRYLIKTRGQQVTLSCSPISGHRSVSWYQQTPGQGLQFLFEYFSETQRNKGNFPGRFSGRQFSNSRSEMNVSTLELGDSALYLCASSATQGTNTEAFFGQGTRLTVV.

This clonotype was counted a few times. The DNA of the CDR3 is TGTGCCAGCAGTCGCTGGGAGGGGGAGCCCTATGAGCAGTTCTTC. Translation gives CASSRWEGEPYEQFF. This chain uses TRBV12-3 or TRBV12-4 with TRBJ2-1; D may be TRBD2 (7 bases). Between the trimmed V and J ends, which lost 5 bases and 8 bases, there was a span of 19 bases. The CDR3 runs to 15 residues.

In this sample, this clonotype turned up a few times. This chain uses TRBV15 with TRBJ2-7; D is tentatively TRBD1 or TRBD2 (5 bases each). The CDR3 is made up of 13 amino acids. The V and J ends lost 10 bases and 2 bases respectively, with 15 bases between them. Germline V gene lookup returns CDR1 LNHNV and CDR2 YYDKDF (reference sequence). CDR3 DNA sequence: TGTGCCATCGGGACCGGAGGTACCTACGAGCAGTACTTC. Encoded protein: CAIGTGGTYEQYF.

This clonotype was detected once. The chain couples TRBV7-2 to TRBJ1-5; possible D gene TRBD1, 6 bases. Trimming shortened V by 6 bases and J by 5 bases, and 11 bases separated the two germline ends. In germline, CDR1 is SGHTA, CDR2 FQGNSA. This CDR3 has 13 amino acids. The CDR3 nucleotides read TGTGCCAGCAGTTACAGGGTAGATCAGCCCCAGCATTTT. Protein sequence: CASSYRVDQPQHF. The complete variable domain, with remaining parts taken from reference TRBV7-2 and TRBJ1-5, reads GAGVSQSPSNKVTEKGKDVELRCDPISGHTALYWYRQSLGQGLEFLIYFQGNSAPDKSGLPSDRFSAERTGGSVSTLTIQRTQQEDSAVYLCASSYRVDQPQHFGDGTRLSIL.

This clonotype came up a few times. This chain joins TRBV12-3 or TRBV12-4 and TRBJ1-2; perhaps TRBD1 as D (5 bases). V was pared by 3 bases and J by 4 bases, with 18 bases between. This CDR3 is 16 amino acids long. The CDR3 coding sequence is TGTGCCAGCAGTTTGTCCGGTGGCGGGGGGTCCTATGGCTACACCTTC. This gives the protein CASSLSGGGGSYGYTF.

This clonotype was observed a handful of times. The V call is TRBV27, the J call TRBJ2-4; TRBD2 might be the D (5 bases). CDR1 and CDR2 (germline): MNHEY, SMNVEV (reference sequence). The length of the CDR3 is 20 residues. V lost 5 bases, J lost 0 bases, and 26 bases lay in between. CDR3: CASSPRSPQADLLAKNIQYF. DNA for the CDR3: TGTGCCAGCAGTCCTCGATCCCCCCAAGCGGACCTTCTAGCCAAAAACATTCAGTACTTC.

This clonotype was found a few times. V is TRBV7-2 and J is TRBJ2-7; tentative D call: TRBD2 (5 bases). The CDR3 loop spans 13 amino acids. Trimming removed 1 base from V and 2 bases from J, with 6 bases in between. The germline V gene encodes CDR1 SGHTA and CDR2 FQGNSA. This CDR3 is CASSLGGPYEQYV. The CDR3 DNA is TGTGCCAGCAGCTTAGGCGGGCCCTACGAGCAGTACGTC.

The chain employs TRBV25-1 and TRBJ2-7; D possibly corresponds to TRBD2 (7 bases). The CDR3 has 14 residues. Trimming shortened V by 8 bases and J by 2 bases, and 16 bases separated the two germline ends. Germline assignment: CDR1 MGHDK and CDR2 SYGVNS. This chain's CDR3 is CASSRGGSAYEQYF. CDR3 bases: TGTGCCAGCTCTAGGGGGGGGTCAGCCTACGAGCAGTACTTC.

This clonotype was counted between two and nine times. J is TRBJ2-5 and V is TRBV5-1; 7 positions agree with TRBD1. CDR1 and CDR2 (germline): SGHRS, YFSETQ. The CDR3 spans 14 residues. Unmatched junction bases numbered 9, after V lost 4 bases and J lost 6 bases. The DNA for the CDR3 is TGCGCCAGCAGCGGGGGACAGCAACAGCAGACCCAGTACTTC. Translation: CASSGGQQQQTQYF.

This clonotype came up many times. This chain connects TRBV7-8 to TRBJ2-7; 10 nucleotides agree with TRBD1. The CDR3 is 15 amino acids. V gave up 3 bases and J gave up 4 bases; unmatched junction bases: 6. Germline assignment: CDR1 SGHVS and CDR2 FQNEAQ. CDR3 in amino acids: CASSLAGTGVYEQYV. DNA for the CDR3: TGTGCCAGCAGCTTGGCCGGGACAGGGGTTTACGAGCAGTACGTC.